This TCR beta chain was recorded in a study of shared clonotypes between healthy human individuals. Study summary: Per donor, CD8 memory used one plate, CD8 naive used two, CD4 memory used three and CD4 naive used three. Study-wide results and caveats: Approximately 4.6% of naive CD4 clonotypes were common to a few donors. In contrast to clonotypes shared by all four donors, non-shared clonotypes had lower generation probabilities.

Produced via immunoSEQ multiplex PCR; TCRdb's table is partial and in-frame only. This sample yields roughly 2.1 million clones, of which about 92% are seen a single time; about 1.8% belongs to the top ten. The naive CD8 fraction comprised CD45RO-negative cells positively selected for CCR7 and excluded terminally differentiated effector memory CD45RA+ cells. Regarding this clone: Its antigen is as yet unknown.

The V and J ends lost 7 bases and 1 base respectively, with 14 bases between them. This CDR3 contains 14 residues. Germline CDR1 SEHNR, CDR2 FQNEAQ (reference sequence). Sample: naive CD8+ T cells from PBMCs. The rearrangement joins TRBV7-9 to TRBJ2-7; D tentatively fits TRBD1 or TRBD2 (5 bases each). The TCR originated in a man in his late teens or twenties in good health. Some clones in this sample may be carry-over from other donors' samples. CDR3 in DNA: TGTGCCAGCAATGTTGGGGGTTCGTCCTACGAGCAGTACTTC. It specifies CASNVGGSSYEQYF.